The 11 T cell receptor beta chains in this list originate from one sample, sequenced in a study of type 1 and type 2 diabetes patients. Genomic DNA was the PCR template. A primer set of 30 forward and 13 reverse primers amplified the CDR3. TCRdb reanalysed the multiplex PCR reads using MiXCR and keeps one entry per CDR3 protein. The data show fewer than 350,000 distinct CDR3 sequences, roughly 44% seen once. The sequenced sample consisted of peripheral blood mononuclear cells (PBMCs). These receptors were taken from a man younger than 30 with type 2 diabetes.

This clonotype was seen a handful of times. This sequence joins TRBV7-8 and TRBJ2-7; 9 bases are shared with TRBD2. J was trimmed by 3 bases and V by 5 bases; bases with no gene match: 11. Germline values: CDR1 SGHVS, CDR2 FQNEAQ. The CDR3 spans 16 residues. The CDR3 sequence is CASSPSRREGRYEQYF. The CDR3 bases are TGTGCCAGCAGCCCTAGCAGGCGGGAGGGCCGCTACGAGCAGTACTTC.

The chain employs TRBV28 and TRBJ2-6; TRBD1 aligns across 7 bases. Germline V gene data show CDR1 as MDHEN and CDR2 as SYDVKM. This CDR3 is 16 amino acids long. With 5 bases clipped from V and 0 bases from J, the junction kept 4 bases outside the gene matches. The CDR3 DNA is TGTGCCAGCAGTATCGCAGGGGGCTCTGGGGCCAACGTCCTGACTTTC. Translating it yields CASSIAGGSGANVLTF.

The V gene is TRBV30, the J gene TRBJ2-7; perhaps TRBD2 as D (6 bases). V dropped 4 bases and J dropped 0 bases, with 10 bases sitting between them. The CDR3 sequence is 13 residues long. Germline lookup yields CDR1 GTSNPN and CDR2 SVGIG (reference sequence). CDR3 DNA: TGTGCCTGGACGTACGGGAGCTCCTACGAGCAGTACTTC. Translated: CAWTYGSSYEQYF.

The V gene is TRBV24-1, the J gene TRBJ1-2, with D perhaps TRBD1 (6 bases). Germline-derived CDR1 and CDR2 are KGHDR and SFDVKD. CDR3 size: 13 residues. The V and J ends lost 7 bases and 0 bases respectively, with 8 bases between them. CDR3 loop: CATRQGANYGYTF. The DNA for the CDR3 is TGTGCCACCAGACAGGGTGCTAACTATGGCTACACCTTC.

This clonotype was seen only a few times. The chain uses TRBV6-5 and TRBJ2-7; TRBD2 might be the D (6 bases). CDR3 length equals 14 residues. Germline assignment: CDR1 MNHEY and CDR2 SVGAGI. V was clipped by 5 bases and J by 2 bases, with 13 bases between them. The CDR3 sequence: CASSTQGGAYEQYF. The CDR3 DNA reads TGTGCCAGCAGTACGCAGGGAGGTGCCTACGAGCAGTACTTC.

The chain uses TRBV20-1 and TRBJ2-1, with D possibly TRBD2 on 7 matching bases. The CDR3 runs 14 residues. V was shortened by 0 bases and J by 8 bases, with 14 bases between the two germline ends. The germline gives CDR1 DFQATT, CDR2 SNEGSKA (reference sequence). In DNA form, the CDR3 reads TGCAGTGCTAGAGATGAGGGGAGGGGGTATGAGCAGTTCTTC. Translating it yields CSARDEGRGYEQFF.

This chain joins TRBV4-1 and TRBJ2-7; TRBD1 aligns across 7 bases. J lost 6 bases, V lost 3 bases, and 5 bases had no gene match. This CDR3 region has 13 residues. The germline gives CDR1 MGHRA, CDR2 YSYEKL. For the CDR3, the DNA is TGCGCCAGCAGCCATACAGGGGTGAGCGAGCAGTACTTC. It encodes CASSHTGVSEQYF.

With regard to this clonotype: One junction end does not reproduce the germline sequence, and a read error may be involved. The gene calls are TRBV7-3 and TRBJ2-1, with no clear D. CDR3 length equals 16 residues. The V gene's germline CDR1 is SGHTA and CDR2 FQGTGA. DNA of the CDR3: TGTGCCAGCAGCTTAGCCGAGGCATCGGTTTTAGGTGAGCGGTTCTTC. Amino acid sequence: CASSLAEASVLGERFF.

This clonotype appeared a few times. The rearrangement uses TRBV14 and TRBJ1-1; TRBD1 is a possible D gene (5 bases). Trimming took off 3 bases at V and 9 bases at J, with 17 bases between the two ends. Germline CDR1 and CDR2: SGHDN and FVKESK. The CDR3 consists of 14 residues. CDR3 bases: TGTGCCAGCAGCCAGATCGGGGGAGCACAAAAAGCTTTCTTT. Its translation: CASSQIGGAQKAFF. Filled out from reference TRBV14 and TRBJ1-1, the complete variable domain reads EAGVTQFPSHSVIEKGQTVTLRCDPISGHDNLYWYRRVMGKEIKFLLHFVKESKQDESGMPNNRFLAERTGGTYSTLKVQPAELEDSGVYFCASSQIGGAQKAFFGQGTRLTVV.

This clonotype was seen many times. For the CDR3, the DNA is TGTGCCAGCAGTGATACCGAGGGGCGGGAACTTTCCTACGAGCAGTACTTC. Encoded protein: CASSDTEGRELSYEQYF. The chain joins TRBV2 to TRBJ2-7; D might be TRBD2 (6 bases). The germline gives CDR1 SNHLY, CDR2 FYNNEI. V lost 3 bases and J lost 1, with 19 bases in between. CDR3 length equals 17 residues.

This chain connects TRBV5-1 to TRBJ2-1; no reliable D call. This CDR3 has 11 amino acids. CDR1 and CDR2 from the germline V gene are SGHRS and YFSETQ. With 0 bases removed from V and 13 bases from J, the gap between germline ends came to 8 bases. The chain's CDR3 is CASSLDDLQFF. The CDR3, as DNA: TGCGCCAGCAGCTTGGACGACTTACAGTTCTTC. Based on the CDR3 plus reference TRBV5-1 and TRBJ2-1, the full variable domain is KAGVTQTPRYLIKTRGQQVTLSCSPISGHRSVSWYQQTPGQGLQFLFEYFSETQRNKGNFPGRFSGRQFSNSRSEMNVSTLELGDSALYLCASSLDDLQFFGPGTRLTVL.